This T cell receptor beta chain is from a study of T cells in localized non-small cell lung cancer. Of note for this clone: What it binds is unknown.

General observations from the study: With higher T cell density in blood came longer overall survival. Clonality of T cells reached its maximum in uninvolved adjacent lung, surpassing tumor. Out of the top 100 tumor clones, a median 57 were seen in adjacent lung.

This CDR3 has 17 residues. Trimming left V 3 bases short and J 3 bases short, with 21 bases between. Germline assignment: CDR1 SGHRS and CDR2 YFSETQ. Data came from immunoSEQ multiplex PCR; TCRdb stores just in-frame clones and leaves some out. Counted here are approximately 60,000 clones, about 90% occurring once; the ten biggest clones make up almost 2%. Specimen: peripheral blood, collected before any cancer treatment. This chain uses TRBV5-1 with TRBJ1-1; D perhaps matches TRBD1 (6 bases). This TCR was sampled from a woman aged 40-70 years with stage I lung adenocarcinoma. CDR3 sequence: CASSSSGGPPVYTEAFF. CDR3 coding DNA: TGCGCCAGCAGCTCGTCGGGGGGCCCACCTGTCTACACTGAAGCTTTCTTT.